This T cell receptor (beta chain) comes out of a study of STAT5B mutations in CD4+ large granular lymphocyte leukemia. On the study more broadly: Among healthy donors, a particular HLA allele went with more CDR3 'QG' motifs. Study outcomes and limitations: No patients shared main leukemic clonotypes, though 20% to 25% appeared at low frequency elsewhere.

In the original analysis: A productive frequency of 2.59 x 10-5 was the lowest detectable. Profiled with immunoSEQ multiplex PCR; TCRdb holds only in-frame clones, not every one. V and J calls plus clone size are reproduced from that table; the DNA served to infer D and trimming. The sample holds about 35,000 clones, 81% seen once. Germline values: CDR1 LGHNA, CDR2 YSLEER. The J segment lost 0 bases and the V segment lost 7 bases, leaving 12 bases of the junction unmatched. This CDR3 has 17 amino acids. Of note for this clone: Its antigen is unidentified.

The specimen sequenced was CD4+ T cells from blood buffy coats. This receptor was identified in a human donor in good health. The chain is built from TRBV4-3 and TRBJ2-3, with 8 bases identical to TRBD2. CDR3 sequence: CASTEGLTSGSTDTQYF. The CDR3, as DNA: TGCGCCAGCACCGAAGGCCTTACTAGCGGAAGCACAGATACGCAGTATTTT.